What follows are 26 T cell receptor beta chains derived from one specimen sequenced in a study of CD8+ T cells in alopecia areata. cDNA prepared by RNA extraction and subsequent reverse transcription served as the template for sequencing. TCRdb keeps only in-frame clones here, not all; method: immunoSEQ multiplex PCR. The table lists about 300,000 clones, with no singletons. On the basis of CD4, CD8alpha, NKG2D, NKG2ACE and other markers, pooled cutaneous lymph node cells were sorted. Sequencing was done on a sample of CD4+ T cells sorted from a lymph node. These receptors came from a C3H/HeJ mouse with alopecia areata. This strain has MHC haplotype H2-k.

Details on this clone: Any gene name here is a mouse gene name. The read finishes 4 residues shy of the CDR3 end, and the germline J gene is used to complete it. This sequence joins TRBV13-1 and TRBJ2-2, with D possibly matching TRBD2 (7 bases). CDR3 size: 13 residues. Germline-derived CDR1 and CDR2 are NSHNY and SYGAGN. V was cut by 6 bases and J by 3 bases, with 9 bases left in between. The sequenced part of the CDR3 DNA is TGTGCCAGCAAGGGGGGCGACACCGGG. This encodes CASKGGDTG. The full CDR3 reads CASKGGDTGQLYF.

This clone was recorded many times. Gene names and germline refer to mouse. The CDR3 bases that were read are TGTGCTAGCAGTAGAGATGGCAGGGTTAGTGCAGAA. This sequence encodes CASSRDGRVSAE. The entire CDR3 protein reads CASSRDGRVSAETLYF. The J gene is TRBJ2-3, the V gene TRBV17; the D gene is possibly TRBD1 (5 bases). The CDR3 is cut off 4 residues early in the read; its end comes from the germline J gene. CDR3 length: 16 amino acids. V was pared by 0 bases and J by 0 bases, with 10 bases between. Germline-derived CDR1 and CDR2 are MNHDT and YYDKIL. The whole variable domain, filled in from reference TRBV17 and TRBJ2-3, reads DTTVKQNPRYKLARVGKPVNLICSQTMNHDTMYWYQKKPNQAPKLLLFYYDKILNREADTFEKFQSSRPNNSFCSLYIGSAGLEYSAMYLCASSRDGRVSAETLYFGSGTRLTVL.

On this clone: Any gene name here is a mouse gene name. The read stops 4 residues short of the end of the CDR3; the missing end is completed from the germline J gene. The rearrangement joins TRBV14 to TRBJ2-5, with 7 bases matching TRBD1. V lost 5 bases and J lost 0; bases outside the gene matches: 9. The CDR3 runs to 16 residues. Per the germline V gene, CDR1 is SGHDT and CDR2 is FRDEAV. The part of the CDR3 DNA that was read is TGTGCCAGCAGGCCCCCACGGGACAGTAACCAAGAC. Translating it yields CASRPPRDSNQD. The full CDR3 protein is CASRPPRDSNQDTQYF.

This clone occurred a few times. Germline and genes here are mouse. The read is 4 residues too short to cover the CDR3 end, so that end is filled in from the germline J gene. The J gene is TRBJ1-2, the V gene TRBV4; tentative D call: TRBD1 (5 bases). V shed 3 bases and J shed 3 bases, with 5 bases lying between them. Germline CDR1 is LGHDT and CDR2 is YNNKQL (reference sequence). This CDR3 has 12 residues. CDR3 DNA (partial): TGTGCCAGCAGCTACAGGGACTCC. Encoded protein: CASSYRDS. The entire CDR3 reads CASSYRDSDYTF.

This clone was counted only a few times. Mouse germline and gene names are used. The read is 4 residues too short to cover the CDR3 end, so that end is filled in from the germline J gene. Other nucleotide sequences in the sample specify the same CDR3. The chain employs TRBV31 and TRBJ2-2, with D possibly TRBD1 on 6 matching bases. The V end lost 0 bases, the J end lost 0 bases, and 8 bases lay between the germline ends. CDR3 length: 15 amino acids. Germline V gene data show CDR1 as GKSSPN and CDR2 as SITVG. The covered CDR3 bases are TGTGCCTGGAGTCTCGGGACATCAAACACCGGG. Translating it yields CAWSLGTSNTG. In full, the CDR3 reads CAWSLGTSNTGQLYF.

As regards this clone: The gene names here belong to mouse. The CDR3 is cut off 4 residues early in the read; its end comes from the germline J gene. The chain has TRBV5 and TRBJ2-1; D not certain. The CDR3 consists of 15 residues. Germline lookup yields CDR1 LGHNA and CDR2 YNLKQL (reference sequence). V was trimmed by 0 bases and J by 3 bases, leaving 9 bases between them. The CDR3 reads CASSQDETVYAEQFF. The CDR3 bases that were read are TGTGCCAGCAGCCAAGATGAAACAGTCTATGCT.

This clone appeared a few times. All gene names here are mouse names. The read gets to within 4 residues of the CDR3 end, and the germline J gene fills in the rest. The J gene is TRBJ1-1, the V gene TRBV14; D ambiguous. V lost 3 bases and J 0 bases, leaving 6 bases between the germline ends. This CDR3 contains 13 residues. Germline loops: CDR1 SGHDT, CDR2 FRDEAV. The CDR3: CASSSTTNTEVFF. The sequenced CDR3 bases are TGTGCCAGCAGTTCGACAACAAACACA.

For this clone: Mouse gene names apply. The read comes to an end 4 residues before the CDR3 does, leaving the germline J gene to fill in the end. Other DNA sequences from this sample encode an identical CDR3 as well. The rearrangement links TRBV1 to TRBJ2-3, with TRBD1 matching over 8 bases. The germline gives CDR1 NSQYPW, CDR2 LRSPGD (reference sequence). This CDR3 comprises 16 residues. The V and J ends lost 1 base and 1 base, in that order; junction bases with no gene match: 4. CDR3 DNA, as far as it was read: TGCACCTGCAGTGCAGCCCAGGGGGCGGGTGCAGAA. Residues: CTCSAAQGAGAE. The CDR3 as a whole reads CTCSAAQGAGAETLYF.

In regard to this clone: Genes here carry mouse names. The CDR3 DNA, read in part, is TGTGCCAGCAGGCCGGACAGGGGGTACCAAGAC. Translated: CASRPDRGYQD. The whole CDR3 reads CASRPDRGYQDTQYF. The chain carries TRBV19 and TRBJ2-5; 10 bases are shared with TRBD1. The observed sequence ends 4 residues before the CDR3 terminus, with the missing tail filled in from the germline J gene. Looked up from germline, CDR1 is FNHDT and CDR2 is SITEND (reference sequence). Trimming at V came to 5 bases and at J to 1 base, leaving 4 bases not matched to a gene. This CDR3 spans 15 amino acids.

This clone was detected a few times. Gene names are the mouse ones. The CDR3 is cut off 4 residues early in the read; its end comes from the germline J gene. Other DNA sequences from this sample encode an identical CDR3 as well. This chain connects TRBV5 to TRBJ1-1; no reliable D call. V was shortened by 1 base and J by 0 bases, with 6 bases between the two germline ends. The V gene's germline CDR1 is LGHNA and CDR2 YNLKQL (reference sequence). The CDR3 covers 14 residues. The CDR3 bases that were read are TGTGCCAGCAGCCAAGGGGGAGCAAACACA. Amino acid sequence: CASSQGGANT. The full CDR3 protein reads CASSQGGANTEVFF.

This clone came up a few times. Gene names refer to mouse genes. Incomplete CDR3 DNA: TGTGCCAGCAGCTACGGCCCGGGACAGGGAGACTCC. Translating it yields CASSYGPGQGDS. The whole CDR3 is CASSYGPGQGDSDYTF. The rearrangement links TRBV13-1 to TRBJ1-2; 9 nucleotides match TRBD1. The observed sequence ends 4 residues before the CDR3 terminus, with the missing tail filled in from the germline J gene. Unmatched junction bases numbered 11, after V lost 5 bases and J lost 3 bases. The CDR3 consists of 16 residues. Germline CDR1 NSHNY, CDR2 SYGAGN.

Only a few counts were recorded for this clone. The gene symbols are mouse symbols. The read halts 4 residues ahead of the CDR3 end, with the missing end drawn from the germline J gene. Other DNA sequences in the sample encode the same CDR3. The chain has TRBV31 and TRBJ2-7; 7 nucleotides match TRBD1. Germline V gene sequence: CDR1 GKSSPN, CDR2 SITVG. This CDR3 is 14 amino acids long. V shed 0 bases, J shed 0 bases, and the junction held 2 bases outside the gene matches. The sequenced CDR3 bases are TGTGCCTGGAGTCTCTCAGGGGGCTCCTAT. Encoded protein: CAWSLSGGSY. From start to end, the CDR3 is CAWSLSGGSYEQYF.

On this clone itself: Gene names and germline refer to mouse. The read comes to an end 4 residues before the CDR3 does, leaving the germline J gene to fill in the end. The chain carries TRBV13-2 and TRBJ1-1; weak D call: TRBD1 (6 bases). Per germline, CDR1 NNHNN and CDR2 SYGAGS (reference sequence). The CDR3 runs 13 residues. The CDR3 loop reads CASGDPGAGEVFF. The part of the CDR3 DNA that was read is TGTGCCAGCGGTGATCCAGGGGCGGGA.

As to this clone: Gene names refer to mouse genes. The sequenced fragment ends 4 residues before the CDR3 boundary, so the rest is inferred from the germline J gene. Other DNA sequences of this sample code for an identical CDR3. The genes are TRBV1 and TRBJ2-5; D remains ambiguous. Germline assignment: CDR1 NSQYPW and CDR2 LRSPGD (reference sequence). This CDR3 has 12 amino acids. CDR3 DNA (partial): TGCACCTGCAGTGCAGGGGAGGAC. Translation: CTCSAGED. The full CDR3 protein reads CTCSAGEDTQYF.

Comment on this clone: Mouse gene names apply. The missing CDR3 end, 4 residues past where the read stops, is filled in from the germline J gene. J is TRBJ2-5 and V is TRBV13-1; 9 nucleotides match TRBD2. This CDR3 is 16 amino acids long. Trimming removed 4 bases from V and 2 bases from J; junction bases left unmatched: 8. Germline CDR1 is NSHNY and CDR2 is SYGAGN. CDR3 in amino acids: CASSFSRDWAQDTQYF. Partial CDR3 DNA: TGTGCCAGCAGTTTCTCCCGGGACTGGGCCCAAGAC.

Worth noting for this clone: Gene names and germline refer to mouse. The read comes to an end 4 residues before the CDR3 does, leaving the germline J gene to fill in the end. V is TRBV13-3 and J is TRBJ1-2; D is undetermined. Per the germline V gene, CDR1 is NNHDY and CDR2 is SYVADS. V gave up 0 bases and J gave up 3 bases, with 6 bases separating them. This CDR3 is 13 amino acids long. The sequenced CDR3 bases are TGTGCCAGCAGTGATGCTGGGCACTCC. Residues: CASSDAGHS. The entire CDR3 reads CASSDAGHSDYTF.

Worth noting for this clone: Germline and genes here are mouse. Read data end 4 residues before the CDR3 end; the end is taken from the germline J gene. This sequence joins TRBV19 and TRBJ2-1; 11 bases are a match to TRBD2. The trim removed 6 bases at V and 4 bases at J, leaving 9 bases unmatched. Looked up from germline, CDR1 is FNHDT and CDR2 is SITEND (reference sequence). This CDR3 contains 16 residues. Partial CDR3 DNA: TGTGCCAGCACCCCACCGGGACTGGGGGCATATGCT. This gives the protein CASTPPGLGAYA. The full CDR3 reads CASTPPGLGAYAEQFF.

The table lists this clone with a few counts. The genes are named according to mouse. The observed sequence ends 4 residues before the CDR3 terminus, with the missing tail filled in from the germline J gene. The same CDR3 can be traced to other DNA sequences in this sample. V and J are TRBV5 and TRBJ2-5, with TRBD1 identical over 12 bases. The CDR3 sequence is 14 residues long. CDR1 is LGHNA, CDR2 YNLKQL, per germline (reference sequence). Incomplete CDR3 DNA: TGTGCCAGCAGCCGGGACAGGGGGCGGGAC. It translates to CASSRDRGRD. The CDR3 reads in full as CASSRDRGRDTQYF.

This clone was counted between two and nine times. The gene names given are mouse names. The CDR3 end is not reached by the read, which stops 4 residues before it; the germline J gene fills it in. The chain employs TRBV13-1 and TRBJ2-5; 7 nucleotides align to TRBD2. Trimming removed 7 bases from V and 1 base from J; junction bases left unmatched: 0. The CDR3 length is 12 residues. Germline V gene data show CDR1 as NSHNY and CDR2 as SYGAGN. CDR3 sequence reads: CASGGDQDTQYF. Partial CDR3 DNA: TGTGCCAGCGGGGGGGACCAAGAC.

This clone has only a few counts. Any gene name here is a mouse gene name. The missing CDR3 end, 4 residues past where the read stops, is filled in from the germline J gene. The chain uses TRBV13-1 and TRBJ2-5; the D gene is possibly TRBD1 (5 bases). Germline CDR1 and CDR2: NSHNY and SYGAGN. This CDR3 is built from 14 residues. V was shortened by 5 bases and J by 0 bases, with 10 bases between the two germline ends. Partial CDR3 DNA: TGTGCCAGCAGCCCGACAGTTAACCAAGAC. Translating it yields CASSPTVNQD. The CDR3, in full, reads CASSPTVNQDTQYF.

This clone turned up a few times. Gene names are mouse gene names. The DNA ends 4 residues before the CDR3 does, and the rest of the CDR3 is filled in from the germline J gene. This CDR3 is also generated by other DNA sequences in the sample. This sequence joins TRBV17 and TRBJ2-5; TRBD2 aligns across 14 bases. In germline, CDR1 is MNHDT, CDR2 YYDKIL. The CDR3 length is 16 residues. The covered CDR3 bases are TGTGCTAGCAGTAGGGGGACTGGGGGGGCGCGGGAC. The encoded protein is CASSRGTGGARD. The full CDR3 sequence reads CASSRGTGGARDTQYF.

In its sample, this clone was seen many times. Genes and germline are mouse. The CDR3 end falls 4 residues outside the read, so it is completed with the germline J gene. Other nucleotide sequences in the sample specify the same CDR3. This chain uses TRBV1 with TRBJ1-2; 7 nucleotides agree with TRBD1. The ends lost 0 bases at V and 2 bases at J; junction bases unmatched: 3. The CDR3 contains 15 residues. The germline CDR1 and CDR2 sequences are NSQYPW and LRSPGD (reference sequence). The CDR3 bases that were read are TGCACCTGCAGTGCAGATCCAGGGGGGAACTCC. As protein: CTCSADPGGNS. From start to end, the CDR3 is CTCSADPGGNSDYTF. The variable domain in full, completed from reference TRBV1 and TRBJ1-2, reads VTLLEQNPRWRLVPRGQAVNLRCILKNSQYPWMSWYQQDLQKQLQWLFTLRSPGDKEVKSLPGADYLATRVTDTELRLQVANMSQGRTLYCTCSADPGGNSDYTFGSGTRLLVI.

This clone was detected a few times. Any gene name here is a mouse gene name. The read stops 4 residues short of the end of the CDR3; the missing end is completed from the germline J gene. V gene TRBV19 combines with J gene TRBJ2-2, with 7 bases identical to TRBD2. This CDR3 comprises 15 residues. Germline CDR1 is FNHDT and CDR2 is SITEND (reference sequence). The junction had 8 bases not matched to a gene; V was cut back by 5 bases and J by 4 bases. Incomplete CDR3 DNA: TGTGCCAGCAGCCGCCGCTGGGGGTCCACCGGG. Translated: CASSRRWGSTG. The complete CDR3 protein is CASSRRWGSTGQLYF.

Worth noting for this clone: Gene names are the mouse ones. The CDR3 end lies 4 residues beyond the end of the read and is filled in from the germline J gene. The chain links TRBV1 to TRBJ2-3; weak D call: TRBD1 (6 bases). Germline CDR1 is NSQYPW and CDR2 is LRSPGD (reference sequence). This CDR3 is built from 16 residues. The V end was cut by 0 bases, the J end by 0 bases, with 10 bases between. The CDR3 region is CTCSADSRGSAETLYF. The sequenced CDR3 bases are TGCACCTGCAGTGCAGATTCCAGGGGAAGTGCAGAA. Full variable domain (missing parts from reference TRBV1 and TRBJ2-3): VTLLEQNPRWRLVPRGQAVNLRCILKNSQYPWMSWYQQDLQKQLQWLFTLRSPGDKEVKSLPGADYLATRVTDTELRLQVANMSQGRTLYCTCSADSRGSAETLYFGSGTRLTVL.

This clone was counted between two and nine times. Gene names and germline refer to mouse. The sequence runs out 4 residues before the end of the CDR3; the remainder is reconstructed from the germline J gene. The chain links TRBV31 to TRBJ2-7; TRBD1 matches at 7 bases. Germline values: CDR1 GKSSPN, CDR2 SITVG. This CDR3 is 15 amino acids long. The V segment lost 1 base and the J segment 0 bases; nucleotides outside the gene matches: 6. The CDR3 bases that were read are TGTGCCTGGAGTCCATCGACAGGGCTCTCCTAT. Translated, it gives CAWSPSTGLSY. The whole CDR3 sequence reads CAWSPSTGLSYEQYF. The full variable domain, rest sourced from reference TRBV31 and TRBJ2-7, is AQTIHQWPVAEIKAVGSPLSLGCTIKGKSSPNLYWYWQATGGTLQQLFYSITVGQVESVVQLNLSASRPKDDQFILSTEKLLLSHSGFYLCAWSPSTGLSYEQYFGPGTRLTVL.

This clone has only a few counts. The gene symbols are mouse symbols. The CDR3 is cut off 4 residues early in the read; its end comes from the germline J gene. Additional DNA sequences in this sample encode the identical CDR3. The gene calls are TRBV13-3 and TRBJ2-3, with D perhaps TRBD2 (5 bases). The CDR3 runs 13 residues. Germline CDR1 reads NNHDY; CDR2 reads SYVADS. Trimming removed 5 bases from V and 1 base from J, with 8 bases in between. The CDR3 is CASSVGGAETLYF. Incomplete CDR3 DNA: TGTGCCAGCAGCGTTGGGGGTGCAGAA.